The rows below give T cell receptor beta chains drawn from one sample of a study of blood T cell repertoires in COVID-19. Produced via immunoSEQ multiplex PCR; TCRdb's table is partial and in-frame only. The sample records 130,000 or so clones, about 86% being singletons. The sequenced sample was peripheral blood. Receptors were obtained from an older woman with active or convalescent COVID-19. Each CDR3 is given with its conserved first and last residue. The D gene is left open where the match is weak. Size is omitted from some rows. Given values are once, few, many or a class for expanded clones.

clone size: .; J gene: TRBJ1-2; D gene: TRBD1; V gene: TRBV7-3; CDR3 DNA: TGTGCCAGCAGCTTAACAGGACAGGCTAGGGCTAGATCCTTC; CDR3 protein: CASSLTGQARARSF
clone size: .; J gene: TRBJ2-7; D gene: TRBD2; V gene: TRBV4-1; CDR3 DNA: TGCGCCAGCAGCCAAGAACCCCTAGCGGGAGGCCCCTCCTACGAGCAGTACTTC; CDR3 protein: CASSQEPLAGGPSYEQYF
clone size: .; J gene: TRBJ1-2; D gene: .; V gene: TRBV7-2; CDR3 DNA: TGTGCCAGCAGCCCCCGGACTAGGGGTAACTATGGCTACACCTTC; CDR3 protein: CASSPRTRGNYGYTF
clone size: .; J gene: TRBJ1-5; D gene: TRBD1; V gene: TRBV5-1; CDR3 DNA: TGCGCCAGCAGCCCGGGGACAGGGGATTATGAACCCCAGCATTTT; CDR3 protein: CASSPGTGDYEPQHF
clone size: .; J gene: TRBJ1-2; D gene: TRBD1; V gene: TRBV11-2; CDR3 DNA: TGTGCCAGCAGCTTAAGGGGACAGGGCATGGTTACCGACTATGGCTACACCTTC; CDR3 protein: CASSLRGQGMVTDYGYTF
clone size: .; J gene: TRBJ2-2; D gene: TRBD2; V gene: TRBV2; CDR3 DNA: TGTGCCAGCAGTGAAGCTGGCGGGAGTAACACCGGGGAGCTGTTTTTT; CDR3 protein: CASSEAGGSNTGELFF
clone size: once; J gene: TRBJ1-6; D gene: TRBD1; V gene: TRBV5-1; CDR3 DNA: TGCGCCAGCAGCTTGGGAACAGGGGGCTTGGAACCCCTCCACTTT; CDR3 protein: CASSLGTGGLEPLHF
clone size: .; J gene: TRBJ2-1; D gene: .; V gene: TRBV6-5; CDR3 DNA: TGTGCCAGTGGGAGGAGCTCCTACAATGAGCAGTTCTTC; CDR3 protein: CASGRSSYNEQFF
clone size: .; J gene: TRBJ1-2; D gene: TRBD1; V gene: TRBV6-2/TRBV6-3; CDR3 DNA: TGTGCCAGCAGTCCCCCGGACAGGGACCTTTATGGCTACACCTTC; CDR3 protein: CASSPPDRDLYGYTF
clone size: .; J gene: TRBJ1-2; D gene: TRBD1; V gene: TRBV6-6; CDR3 DNA: TGTGCCAGCAGTCGACAGGGGGCGGATGGCTACACCTTC; CDR3 protein: CASSRQGADGYTF
clone size: .; J gene: TRBJ2-7; D gene: TRBD1; V gene: TRBV19; CDR3 DNA: TGTGCCAGTAGTATTGGAAGGGGGCAGAACTTTTTCTACGAGCAGTACTTC; CDR3 protein: CASSIGRGQNFFYEQYF
clone size: .; J gene: TRBJ2-3; D gene: .; V gene: TRBV10-3; CDR3 DNA: TGTGCCATCAGTCAACAGGGCTCCGTCCCAGATACGCAGTATTTT; CDR3 protein: CAISQQGSVPDTQYF
clone size: .; J gene: TRBJ1-2; D gene: TRBD1; V gene: TRBV28; CDR3 DNA: TGTGCCAGCAGTTCCGGGACAGGGGGATATGGCTACACCTTC; CDR3 protein: CASSSGTGGYGYTF
clone size: few; J gene: TRBJ1-1; D gene: .; V gene: TRBV27; CDR3 DNA: TGTGCCAGCAGTTACATATCGAACACTGAAGCTTTCTTT; CDR3 protein: CASSYISNTEAFF
clone size: .; J gene: TRBJ2-7; D gene: .; V gene: TRBV19; CDR3 DNA: TGTGCCAGTAGTGGGGTCGGAGGGTCAGAGCAGTACTTC; CDR3 protein: CASSGVGGSEQYF
clone size: .; J gene: TRBJ2-1; D gene: .; V gene: TRBV20-1; CDR3 DNA: TGCAGTGCTAGTGAGCGGATTTACAATGAGCAGTTCTTC; CDR3 protein: CSASERIYNEQFF
clone size: .; J gene: TRBJ1-5; D gene: .; V gene: TRBV28; CDR3 DNA: TGTGCCAGCAGCCCAGGGGACGTACTTCAGCCCCAGCATTTT; CDR3 protein: CASSPGDVLQPQHF
clone size: .; J gene: TRBJ1-4; D gene: TRBD1; V gene: TRBV29-1; CDR3 DNA: TGCAGCGTTGAGTCCGGGACAGGGGAAAGAAAACTGTTTTTT; CDR3 protein: CSVESGTGERKLFF